The clone carrying this T cell receptor (beta chain) showed up just once. This entry belongs to a study of T cell changes during pregnancy in multiple sclerosis. The protocol was immunoSEQ multiplex PCR, while the TCRdb copy is restricted to in-frame clones and leaves out a portion. The data hold about 30,000 clones, with about nine tenths observed a single time. Germline values: CDR1 KGHSH, CDR2 LQKENI. V was pared by 3 bases and J by 4 bases, with 15 bases between. CDR3 length equals 15 residues. Specimen: peripheral blood, collected in the second trimester of pregnancy. The sequence was collected from a female donor in good health, enrolled as a control in a pregnancy study. This chain links TRBV18 with TRBJ1-2, with D tentatively TRBD1 (6 bases). This CDR3 is CASSPGPGASYGYTF. In DNA form, the CDR3 reads TGTGCCAGCTCACCCGGACCAGGGGCCAGCTATGGCTACACCTTC.